Listed below are T cell receptor beta chains from one sample, sequenced in a study of T cells in narcolepsy. This table comes from immunoSEQ multiplex PCR, and its TCRdb copy is limited to in-frame clones, with some not included. The table has about 27,000 clones, around nine tenths seen once. The specimen was CD45RA- memory CD4+ T cells from PBMCs. The receptors stem from a human donor with narcolepsy. Both conserved end residues are part of each CDR3.

V gene: TRBV10-3
CDR3 protein: CAISESMQGQVTQYF

V gene: TRBV2
CDR3 protein: CASRALGRRGDTQYF

V gene: TRBV7-9
CDR3 protein: CASTWADTEAFF

V gene: TRBV28
CDR3 protein: CASNSGQGGGYTF

V gene: TRBV4-2
CDR3 protein: CASSQEIQGRSGANVLTF

V gene: TRBV18
CDR3 protein: CASSPNPPGAVSSYGYTF

V gene: TRBV7-9
CDR3 protein: CASSLNSAGAASTDTQYF

V gene: TRBV5-6
CDR3 protein: CASSWGVRPKETQYF

V gene: TRBV10-3
CDR3 protein: CAISEGLAGEWDTQYF

V gene: TRBV6-1
CDR3 protein: CASSPLASGTGELFF

V gene: TRBV4-2
CDR3 protein: CASRGTLNEQFF